A single sample gave rise to the 13 T cell receptor beta chains below, sequenced in a study of OX40 agonist ivuxolimab in advanced cancers. Produced via immunoSEQ multiplex PCR; TCRdb's table is partial and in-frame only. This sample has about 81,000 clones, with approximately 90% found just once. The sample in question was CD4+ or CD8+ T cells sorted from blood, obtained in a trial of the OX40 agonist ivuxolimab. These receptors all stem from an adult with an advanced solid tumor such as melanoma, head and neck, liver or kidney cancer.

Turning to this clone: The final CDR3 position lacks the conserved phenylalanine or tryptophan, pointing to a likely read error. V is TRBV10-3 and J is TRBJ1-6; 8 bases line up with TRBD1. The CDR3 consists of 18 residues. Per the germline V gene, CDR1 is ENHRY and CDR2 is SYGVKD. J gave up 0 bases and V 4 bases, and 8 bases lay outside the gene matches. The CDR3 protein is CAISVPRGLGSYNSPLHL. Written as DNA, the CDR3 is TGTGCCATCAGTGTCCCCAGGGGGCTAGGCTCCTATAATTCACCCCTCCACCTT.

The chain uses TRBV9 and TRBJ1-6; D gene ambiguous. From germline, CDR1 is SGDLS and CDR2 YYNGEE. The CDR3 spans 14 residues. The ends were cut back, 1 base at V and 4 bases at J, with 6 bases in the middle. The CDR3: CASSVLQYNSPLHF. Written as DNA, the CDR3 is TGTGCCAGCAGCGTATTGCAGTATAATTCACCCCTCCACTTT.

This chain joins TRBV9 and TRBJ1-5; 7 bases are shared with TRBD1. Per the germline V gene, CDR1 is SGDLS and CDR2 is YYNGEE. This CDR3 spans 15 amino acids. V lost 4 bases, J lost 4 bases, and 8 bases stayed unmatched. The CDR3 sequence: CASSFTGDPNQPQHF. CDR3 coding DNA: TGTGCCAGCAGCTTTACAGGGGACCCGAATCAGCCCCAGCATTTT.

This chain links TRBV5-1 with TRBJ1-4; D might be TRBD1 (5 bases). CDR3 length: 16 amino acids. Trimming removed 3 bases at V and 6 bases at J, with 18 bases between. Germline CDR1 reads SGHRS; CDR2 reads YFSETQ. The CDR3 nucleotides are TGCGCCAGCAGCTCGTTATCCGAGGGGCTCGATGAAAAACTGTTTTTT. It translates to CASSSLSEGLDEKLFF. The variable domain in full, completed from reference TRBV5-1 and TRBJ1-4, reads KAGVTQTPRYLIKTRGQQVTLSCSPISGHRSVSWYQQTPGQGLQFLFEYFSETQRNKGNFPGRFSGRQFSNSRSEMNVSTLELGDSALYLCASSSLSEGLDEKLFFGSGTQLSVL.

V gene TRBV11-2 combines with J gene TRBJ1-2, with a weak D call TRBD1 (5 bases). V was trimmed by 1 base and J by 4 bases, leaving 10 bases between them. Germline CDR1 reads SGHAT; CDR2 reads FQNNGV. The CDR3 extends over 14 amino acids. CDR3 nucleotide sequence: TGTGCCAGCAGCTTAGTAGGGGTTGGCTATGGCTACACCTTC. Protein product: CASSLVGVGYGYTF.

The gene calls are TRBV4-1 and TRBJ1-2, with no clear D. The germline V and J ends were trimmed by 1 base and 3 bases, with 12 bases remaining between them. CDR3 length: 15 amino acids. Germline values: CDR1 MGHRA, CDR2 YSYEKL. The CDR3 sequence is CASSQVVSLHYGYTF. In DNA, the CDR3 is TGCGCCAGCAGCCAAGTCGTGAGTTTACACTATGGCTACACCTTC.

The chain links TRBV4-3 to TRBJ1-1; TRBD1 aligns across 7 bases. V shed 4 bases, J shed 1 base, and the junction held 9 bases outside the gene matches. CDR3 size: 16 residues. Germline values: CDR1 LGHNA, CDR2 YSLEER. CDR3 nucleotides: TGCGCCAGCAGCCGTCGGACAGGCCACCCGAACACTGAAGCTTTCTTT. Translated, it gives CASSRRTGHPNTEAFF.

The rearrangement links TRBV5-1 to TRBJ2-7, with 7 bases lining up with TRBD1. Trimming at V came to 4 bases and at J to 1 base, leaving 5 bases not matched to a gene. The germline gives CDR1 SGHRS, CDR2 YFSETQ. The CDR3 runs to 14 residues. The DNA for the CDR3 is TGCGCCAGCAGCCACCGGGACAGTTCCTACGAGCAGTACTTC. This encodes CASSHRDSSYEQYF.

The chain is built from TRBV5-1 and TRBJ1-1, with 10 bases fitting TRBD1. The V segment lost 4 bases and the J segment 4 bases; nucleotides outside the gene matches: 13. Germline lookup yields CDR1 SGHRS and CDR2 YFSETQ. The CDR3 loop spans 17 amino acids. CDR3 bases: TGCGCCAGCAGCCCCGGGACAGGGGCGTCCCTGAGCACTGAAGCTTTCTTT. Translation gives CASSPGTGASLSTEAFF.

The chain carries TRBV19 and TRBJ2-2, with 11 bases matching TRBD1. In germline, CDR1 is LNHDA, CDR2 SQIVND (reference sequence). The CDR3 length is 17 residues. The V segment lost 1 base and the J segment 5 bases; nucleotides outside the gene matches: 6. The CDR3 DNA reads TGTGCCAGTAGTATAGCGGACAGGGGGCAGTGGACCGGGGAGCTGTTTTTT. It codes for CASSIADRGQWTGELFF.

The rearrangement joins TRBV9 to TRBJ2-3; D is possibly TRBD2 (7 bases). The CDR3 length is 15 residues. V lost 4 bases, J lost 8 bases, and 20 bases lay in between. Germline assignment: CDR1 SGDLS and CDR2 YYNGEE. CDR3 in amino acids: CASSPSGGGRGTQYF. For the CDR3, the DNA is TGTGCCAGCAGCCCTAGTGGGGGGGGCCGGGGTACGCAGTATTTT. Drawing the rest from reference TRBV9 and TRBJ2-3, the complete variable domain is DSGVTQTPKHLITATGQRVTLRCSPRSGDLSVYWYQQSLDQGLQFLIQYYNGEERAKGNILERFSAQQFPDLHSELNLSSLELGDSALYFCASSPSGGGRGTQYFGPGTRLTVL.

V is TRBV4-3 and J is TRBJ2-7, with 13 bases fitting TRBD2. Germline V CDR1 and CDR2: LGHNA, YSLEER. The CDR3 runs 18 residues. Trimming took 3 bases from V and 2 from J; bases not matched to a gene: 10. The CDR3 is CASSQTWTSGGSPYEQYF. In DNA form, the CDR3 reads TGCGCCAGCAGCCAGACCTGGACTAGCGGGGGTAGTCCCTACGAGCAGTACTTC.

V usage is TRBV15 and J usage is TRBJ2-5, with D possibly matching TRBD1 (6 bases). V was pared by 0 bases and J by 5 bases, with 16 bases between. The CDR3 extends over 16 amino acids. The germline V gene has CDR1 LNHNV and CDR2 YYDKDF (reference sequence). CDR3 bases: TGTGCCACCAGCAGAGACGGGGCAGGGGCGCGGGAGACCCAGTACTTC. Translated: CATSRDGAGARETQYF.